Sequencing of this T cell receptor (beta chain) was carried out in a study of regulatory T cells in long-lasting Graves disease. Time point denoted: newly diagnosed GD, antithyroid drugs for less than 3 months. Generation of the TCR library employed RNA extracted from PBMCs. Unmatched junction bases numbered 10, after V lost 6 bases and J lost 3 bases. The CDR3 totals 16 residues. Germline CDR1 MDHEN, CDR2 SYDVKM. The TCR beta library used iRepertoire HTBI primers with Arm-PCR amplification of CDR3. TCRdb re-called the multiplex PCR reads with MiXCR, one entry per CDR3 protein. The table lists roughly 400,000 distinct CDR3 sequences, approximately 16% of them singletons. This clonotype was counted at least ten times. The same sample was also studied in work on T cells in Graves' hyperthyroidism and ophthalmopathy.

The chain uses TRBV28 and TRBJ2-2, with 7 bases aligning to TRBD1. The sequencing here drew on peripheral blood mononuclear cells (PBMCs), taken at new diagnosis, from a patient treated with antithyroid drugs. The sequence was collected from a woman in her thirties or forties with Graves disease. Written as DNA, the CDR3 is TGTGCCAGCAGATCCGACAGGGAAAGTTACACCGGGGAGCTGTTTTTT. Translating gives CASRSDRESYTGELFF.